The entry below describes one T cell receptor (beta chain). The data stem from a study of T cell changes during pregnancy in multiple sclerosis. Some clones are missing from TCRdb's copy, which holds only in-frame ones; the method was immunoSEQ multiplex PCR. In the table there are 13,000 or so clones, roughly 93% of which are singletons. CDR3 size: 12 residues. Between the trimmed V and J ends, which lost 3 bases and 7 bases, there was a span of 8 bases. The germline V gene has CDR1 SGHRS and CDR2 YFSETQ. This chain links TRBV5-1 with TRBJ2-1; D is unclear. This TCR derives from a female donor in good health, enrolled as a control in a pregnancy study. The material was peripheral blood, obtained in the second trimester of pregnancy. CDR3 sequence: CASSSSLNEQFF. CDR3 sequence (DNA): TGCGCCAGCAGCTCCAGTCTTAATGAGCAGTTCTTC.